This T cell receptor (beta chain) stems from a study of blood T cell repertoires in COVID-19. At the level of the study: From the United States, Italy and Spain came samples of acute and convalescent COVID-19. The cDNA or gDNA used as material had been derived from T cells, B-cell-depleted T cells, or PBMCs.

As originally analysed: Reference gene primer amplification in the assay estimated nucleated cell counts. Data came from immunoSEQ multiplex PCR; TCRdb stores just in-frame clones and leaves some out. That table gives V, J and clone size, and the DNA gave D and trimming. Of about 330,000 clones listed, about 82% were seen once; the top ten hold roughly 7%. Germline V gene lookup returns CDR1 SGHVS and CDR2 FQNEAQ. The CDR3 is made up of 18 amino acids. Trimming removed 3 bases from V and 6 bases from J; junction bases left unmatched: 15. The specimen was peripheral blood. The sequence was obtained from a human donor in a cohort sampled during active COVID-19. This chain uses TRBV7-8 with TRBJ2-2; 8 positions agree with TRBD2. CDR3 protein: CASSFGTGGPAGSGELFF. CDR3 bases: TGTGCCAGCAGCTTCGGGACGGGGGGGCCGGCTGGGTCCGGGGAGCTGTTTTTT.